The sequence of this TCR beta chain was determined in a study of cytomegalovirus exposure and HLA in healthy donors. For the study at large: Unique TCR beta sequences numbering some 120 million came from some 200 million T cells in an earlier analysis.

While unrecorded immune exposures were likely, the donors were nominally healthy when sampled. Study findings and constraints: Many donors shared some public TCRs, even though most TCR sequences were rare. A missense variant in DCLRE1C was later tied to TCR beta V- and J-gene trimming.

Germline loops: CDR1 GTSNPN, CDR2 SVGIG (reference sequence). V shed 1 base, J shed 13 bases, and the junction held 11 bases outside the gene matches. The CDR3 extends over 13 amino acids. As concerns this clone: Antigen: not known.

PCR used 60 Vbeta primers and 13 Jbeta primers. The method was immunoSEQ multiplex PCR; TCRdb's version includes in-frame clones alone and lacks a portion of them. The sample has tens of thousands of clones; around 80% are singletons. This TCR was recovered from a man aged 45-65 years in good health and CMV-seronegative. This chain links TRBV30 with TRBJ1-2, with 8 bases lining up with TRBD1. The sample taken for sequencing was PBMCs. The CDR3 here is CAWSGRDRKALTF. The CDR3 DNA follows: TGTGCCTGGAGTGGTAGGGACAGGAAGGCTCTCACCTTC.